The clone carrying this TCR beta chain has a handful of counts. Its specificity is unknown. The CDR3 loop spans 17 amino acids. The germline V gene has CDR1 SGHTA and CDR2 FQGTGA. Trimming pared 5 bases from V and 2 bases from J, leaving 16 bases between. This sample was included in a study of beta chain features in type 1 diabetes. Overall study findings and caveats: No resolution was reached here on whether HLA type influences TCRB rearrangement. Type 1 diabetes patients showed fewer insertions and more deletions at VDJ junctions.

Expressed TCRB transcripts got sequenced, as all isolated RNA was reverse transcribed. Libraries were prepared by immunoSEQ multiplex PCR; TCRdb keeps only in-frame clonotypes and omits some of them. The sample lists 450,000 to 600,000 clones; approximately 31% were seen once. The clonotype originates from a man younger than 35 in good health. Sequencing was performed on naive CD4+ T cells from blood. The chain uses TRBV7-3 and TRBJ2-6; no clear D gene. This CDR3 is CASSTDPLRPGANVLTF. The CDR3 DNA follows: TGTGCCAGCAGCACGGACCCGCTCAGGCCTGGGGCCAACGTCCTGACTTTC. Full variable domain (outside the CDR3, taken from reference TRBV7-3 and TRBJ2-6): GAGVSQTPSNKVTEKGKYVELRCDPISGHTALYWYRQSLGQGPEFLIYFQGTGAADDSGLPNDRFFAVRPEGSVSTLKIQRTERGDSAVYLCASSTDPLRPGANVLTFGAGSRLTVL.